These 5 T cell receptor beta chains were all obtained from the same sample, sequenced in a study of T cells expressing NK-cell markers. For each CDR3 protein, TCRdb gives one entry from its re-call of the 5' RACE reads, without DNA. Its table lists some 500,000 distinct CDR3 sequences. Material for sequencing was blood T cells: a sorted CD56 or NKG2C T cell subset, CD4+ or CD8+ T cells, or bulk PBMC T cells (not recorded which). These receptors originate from a woman aged 45 to 65 in good health.

The chain carries TRBV11-2 and TRBJ2-1; TCRdb's D gene call, TRBD2, goes unchecked for lack of DNA. The germline V gene has CDR1 SGHAT and CDR2 FQNNGV. CDR3 length: 15 residues. CDR3 sequence reads: CASSHGLAVLNEQFF.

V is TRBV5-5 and J is TRBJ1-2; TCRdb names TRBD1, which stays unverified in the absence of DNA. Per the germline V gene, CDR1 is SGHKS and CDR2 is YYEKEE (reference sequence). The CDR3 spans 14 residues. The CDR3 is CASSSGQANYGYTF. Drawing the rest from reference TRBV5-5 and TRBJ1-2, the complete variable domain is DAGVTQSPTHLIKTRGQQVTLRCSPISGHKSVSWYQQVLGQGPQFIFQYYEKEERGRGNFPDRFSARQFPNYSSELNVNALLLGDSALYLCASSSGQANYGYTFGSGTRLTVV.

V and J are TRBV30 and TRBJ1-4; TCRdb picks TRBD1, but there is no DNA to check that call. The CDR3 loop spans 14 amino acids. Germline CDR1 and CDR2: GTSNPN and SVGIG (reference sequence). Here the CDR3 reads CAWKGTAHNEKLFF.

The chain uses TRBV5-1 and TRBJ2-1; TCRdb calls TRBD2, which cannot be checked without DNA. The CDR3 totals 14 residues. Germline assignment: CDR1 SGHRS and CDR2 YFSETQ. CDR3 region: CASSLASAGGEQFF.

The J gene is TRBJ2-3, the V gene TRBV7-9; TCRdb names TRBD2, which stays unverified in the absence of DNA. CDR1 and CDR2 from the germline V gene are SEHNR and FQNEAQ (reference sequence). The CDR3 sequence is 17 residues long. The CDR3 reads CASSHRLAGVGTDTQYF.